These 25 T cell receptor beta chains were sequenced from one sample in a study of shared T cell receptors in the human thymus. This table comes from immunoSEQ multiplex PCR, and its TCRdb copy is limited to in-frame clones, with some not included. The sample carries about 710,000 clones, approximately 87% recorded once. This sample was also put to use in a study of human thymus T cells.

Input material: thymocytes. Every receptor here comes from a boy under two years old with a congenital heart defect.

This chain connects TRBV5-1 to TRBJ2-7; TRBD2 aligns across 9 bases. Losses at the gene ends were 2 bases for V and 6 bases for J; bases not matched to a gene: 12. CDR1 SGHRS and CDR2 YFSETQ come from the germline V gene. The CDR3 spans 16 residues. The CDR3 DNA reads as TGCGCCAGCAGCTTATTTTGCGGGAGGGCCTACCCCGAGCAGTACTTC. Its translation: CASSLFCGRAYPEQYF.

This clone was seen a single time. The CDR3 nucleotides read TGTGCCAGCAGCCCCGGAGGGCTAGCGGGATCCTACGAGCAGTACTTC. This encodes CASSPGGLAGSYEQYF. The V gene is TRBV14, the J gene TRBJ2-7; 9 bases match TRBD2. V shed 4 bases and J 1 base; nucleotides not matched to a gene: 8. CDR3 length: 16 residues. The germline V gene has CDR1 SGHDN and CDR2 FVKESK.

The rearrangement uses TRBV28 and TRBJ2-5; D remains unclear. CDR3 size: 12 residues. The germline V and J ends were trimmed by 2 bases and 6 bases, with 7 bases remaining between them. Germline V gene lookup returns CDR1 MDHEN and CDR2 SYDVKM. The CDR3 region has the DNA TGTGCCAGCAGTTTAGGGCCCCAGACCCAGTACTTC. Protein product: CASSLGPQTQYF.

The chain couples TRBV18 to TRBJ2-1; D ambiguous. CDR3 length: 15 amino acids. The germline V gene encodes CDR1 KGHSH and CDR2 LQKENI. V was cut by 4 bases and J by 1 base, with 11 bases left in between. This CDR3 is CASSRPSPSYNEQFF. CDR3 sequence (DNA): TGTGCCAGCTCACGGCCCTCTCCTTCCTACAATGAGCAGTTCTTC.

The rearrangement joins TRBV4-3 to TRBJ2-2, with D possibly TRBD1 on 6 matching bases. This CDR3 is 15 amino acids long. V dropped 4 bases and J dropped 5 bases, with 14 bases sitting between them. In germline, CDR1 is LGHNA, CDR2 YSLEER. CDR3: CASSRGPGDTGELFF. CDR3 DNA: TGCGCCAGCAGCCGCGGACCAGGGGATACCGGGGAGCTGTTTTTT.

This chain uses TRBV30 with TRBJ1-3; D is unresolved. The CDR3 covers 17 residues. CDR1 and CDR2 from the germline V gene are GTSNPN and SVGIG (reference sequence). Between the trimmed V and J ends, which lost 0 bases and 4 bases, there was a span of 19 bases. CDR3 region: CAWSVHPGWPSGNTIYF. DNA of the CDR3: TGTGCCTGGAGTGTACATCCGGGTTGGCCTTCGGGAAACACCATATATTTT.

This sequence joins TRBV6-5 and TRBJ1-5, with D unclear. Per germline, CDR1 MNHEY and CDR2 SVGAGI. Trimming left V 6 bases short and J 7 bases short, with 16 bases between. This CDR3 comprises 14 residues. CDR3 DNA: TGTGCCAGCAGGGTTAGTATAGAGCGGCAGCCCCAGCATTTT. It translates to CASRVSIERQPQHF.

The CDR3 nucleotides read TGTGCCAGCAGCTTGCATCCGGGGGGGCCGGTTCTCAATGAGCAGTTCTTC. As protein: CASSLHPGGPVLNEQFF. The chain joins TRBV7-6 to TRBJ2-1; 8 nucleotides agree with TRBD2. Germline CDR1 and CDR2: SGHVS and FNYEAQ. After removal of 3 bases from V and 6 bases from J, the junction contained 13 bases not matched to a gene. CDR3 length: 17 residues.

This chain uses TRBV19 with TRBJ2-5; TRBD2 matches 8 bases. In germline, CDR1 is LNHDA, CDR2 SQIVND (reference sequence). The V gene end was trimmed by 2 bases and the J gene end by 5 bases; junction bases not matched to a gene: 10. This CDR3 contains 16 residues. CDR3 loop: CASSISSSGSTETQYF. DNA of the CDR3: TGTGCCAGTAGTATAAGCTCGAGCGGGAGTACGGAGACCCAGTACTTC. Combining the CDR3 with reference TRBV19 and TRBJ2-5 gives the whole variable domain DGGITQSPKYLFRKEGQNVTLSCEQNLNHDAMYWYRQDPGQGLRLIYYSQIVNDFQKGDIAEGYSVSREKKESFPLTVTSAQKNPTAFYLCASSISSSGSTETQYFGPGTRLLVL.

The V call is TRBV28, the J call TRBJ2-7; TRBD1 aligns across 8 bases. Germline CDR1 is MDHEN and CDR2 is SYDVKM. V gave up 10 bases and J gave up 3 bases; unmatched junction bases: 5. The CDR3 sequence is 12 residues long. For the CDR3, the DNA is TGTGCCACCCAGACAGGGGACTACGAGCAGTACTTC. Its protein product is CATQTGDYEQYF.

V is TRBV6-5 and J is TRBJ2-1; 9 bases line up with TRBD1. The germline V gene encodes CDR1 MNHEY and CDR2 SVGAGI. J gave up 8 bases and V 1 base, and 9 bases lay outside the gene matches. The CDR3 loop spans 16 amino acids. The CDR3 loop reads CASSYLPGDRVHEQFF. CDR3 sequence (DNA): TGTGCCAGCAGTTACTTACCCGGGGACAGGGTCCATGAGCAGTTCTTC.

The chain uses TRBV19 and TRBJ2-3; no definite D call. The CDR3 spans 14 residues. V was pared by 7 bases and J by 2 bases, with 13 bases between. Germline CDR1 is LNHDA and CDR2 is SQIVND (reference sequence). CDR3 DNA sequence: TGTGCCAGTAAACTCGACACATACACAGATACGCAGTATTTT. Amino acid sequence: CASKLDTYTDTQYF.

CDR3: CASRGTATNEKLFF. In DNA form, the CDR3 reads TGTGCCAGCAGGGGGACAGCAACTAATGAAAAACTGTTTTTT. V gene TRBV28 combines with J gene TRBJ1-4, with TRBD1 matching 7 bases. After removal of 6 bases from V and 0 bases from J, the junction contained 1 base not matched to a gene. In germline, CDR1 is MDHEN, CDR2 SYDVKM. The CDR3 consists of 14 residues.

This clone was recorded once. This chain connects TRBV27 to TRBJ1-2; D remains ambiguous. Trimming cost V 2 bases and J 2 bases, with 18 bases left between them. The CDR3 is 17 residues long. Germline CDR1 MNHEY, CDR2 SMNVEV (reference sequence). For the CDR3, the DNA is TGTGCCAGCAGTTTAGAGTACCCCCCTGACTCAAACTATGGCTACACCTTC. Its translation is CASSLEYPPDSNYGYTF.

The rearrangement uses TRBV1 and TRBJ2-3; TRBD2 reflects the table's D call only, with no check against the DNA. TRBV1 is a pseudogene segment. The CDR3 contains 16 residues. The DNA for the CDR3 is TGCACCAGCAGCCAAGATCAGGGACTTCACACAGATACGCAGTATTTT. It yields the protein CTSSQDQGLHTDTQYF.

CDR3 DNA sequence: TGCAGCGTTGGTTTAGGGGCCAACTATGGCTACACCTTC. As protein: CSVGLGANYGYTF. The gene calls are TRBV29-1 and TRBJ1-2; D is perhaps TRBD1 (5 bases). CDR3 length: 13 residues. CDR1 and CDR2 from the germline V gene are SQVTM and ANQGSEA. Deletions cut 4 bases from V and 2 bases from J, with 11 bases between.

The chain employs TRBV27 and TRBJ2-7; TRBD1 matches at 7 bases. V lost 6 bases, J lost 4 bases, and 0 bases stayed unmatched. The CDR3 contains 11 residues. Per germline, CDR1 MNHEY and CDR2 SMNVEV (reference sequence). The CDR3 spells CASRGQYEQYF. The CDR3 nucleotides read TGTGCCAGCAGGGGACAGTACGAGCAGTACTTC.

This clone was counted between two and nine times. This chain links TRBV28 with TRBJ1-5; D gene ambiguous. Trimming removed 7 bases from V and 5 bases from J, with 6 bases in between. Germline V gene sequence: CDR1 MDHEN, CDR2 SYDVKM. The CDR3 length is 11 residues. The CDR3 is CASNGDQPQHF. DNA of the CDR3: TGTGCCAGCAACGGGGATCAGCCCCAGCATTTT. Supplemented by reference TRBV28 and TRBJ1-5, the full variable domain reads DVKVTQSSRYLVKRTGEKVFLECVQDMDHENMFWYRQDPGLGLRLIYFSYDVKMKEKGDIPEGYSVSREKKERFSLILESASTNQTSMYLCASNGDQPQHFGDGTRLSIL.

J is TRBJ1-1 and V is TRBV4-3, with D perhaps matching TRBD1 (5 bases). The CDR3 runs to 16 residues. CDR1 is LGHNA, CDR2 YSLEER, per germline. Trimming took off 0 bases at V and 0 bases at J, with 11 bases between the two ends. Here the CDR3 reads CASSQDPQGLNTEAFF. CDR3 bases: TGCGCCAGCAGCCAAGATCCGCAGGGTTTGAACACTGAAGCTTTCTTT.

The chain recombines TRBV4-1 with TRBJ2-1, with D possibly being TRBD2 (6 bases). V lost 7 bases and J 8 bases, leaving 24 bases between the germline ends. From germline, CDR1 is MGHRA and CDR2 YSYEKL. The CDR3 has 16 residues. CDR3 DNA: TGCGCCAGCACCCCACTACTAGCTTCTAAAGGTCATGAGCAGTTCTTC. Translating it yields CASTPLLASKGHEQFF.

V gene TRBV5-8 combines with J gene TRBJ1-5; 10 bases line up with TRBD1. In germline, CDR1 is SGHTS, CDR2 YDEGEE. CDR3 length equals 17 residues. Unmatched junction bases numbered 12, after V lost 4 bases and J lost 5 bases. The CDR3 sequence is CASSPGQGKGLDQPQHF. DNA of the CDR3: TGTGCCAGCAGCCCGGGACAGGGGAAAGGACTTGATCAGCCCCAGCATTTT.

This chain uses TRBV29-1 with TRBJ2-2; 7 nucleotides match TRBD2. The CDR3 loop spans 17 amino acids. Germline CDR1 reads SQVTM; CDR2 reads ANQGSEA. Unmatched junction bases numbered 13, after V lost 6 bases and J lost 0 bases. CDR3 bases: TGCAGCGTCCCGACCGAACTCACTAGCGCGAACACCGGGGAGCTGTTTTTT. It encodes CSVPTELTSANTGELFF.

The chain uses TRBV2 and TRBJ1-4, with D perhaps matching TRBD1 (6 bases). V dropped 5 bases and J dropped 7 bases, with 14 bases sitting between them. This CDR3 region has 14 residues. Looked up from germline, CDR1 is SNHLY and CDR2 is FYNNEI. CDR3 residues: CASSSDRWGEKLFF. The CDR3 nucleotides read TGTGCCAGCAGTTCCGACAGGTGGGGTGAAAAACTGTTTTTT.

The chain combines TRBV6-6 with TRBJ2-3, with TRBD2 identical over 8 bases. CDR3 length equals 15 residues. V shed 6 bases, J shed 4 bases, and the junction held 9 bases outside the gene matches. Per germline, CDR1 MNHNY and CDR2 SVGAGI (reference sequence). The CDR3 protein is CASRPGTSEADTQYF. CDR3 DNA sequence: TGTGCCAGCAGGCCCGGGACTAGTGAGGCAGATACGCAGTATTTT.

The chain carries TRBV7-2 and TRBJ2-5; no clear D. V was trimmed by 6 bases and J by 4 bases, leaving 6 bases between them. This CDR3 has 11 residues. CDR1 is SGHTA and CDR2 is FQGNSA in the germline V gene. The CDR3 region is CASRTRETQYF. CDR3 DNA: TGTGCCAGCAGAACTCGAGAGACCCAGTACTTC.